The rows below give T cell receptor beta chains drawn from one sample of a study of technical replicates of blood from several donors. Clones were sequenced by immunoSEQ multiplex PCR, and TCRdb holds only the in-frame ones, with some missing. The sample consists of roughly 80,000 clones, approximately 90% of them appearing once. Specimen: T cells isolated from PBMCs. The source is a human donor in good health. CDR3s leave out the opening cysteine and the closing phenylalanine or tryptophan.

TRBJ1-1,TRBV6-5,ASSYSPQGNTEAF
TRBJ2-3,TRBV21-1,ASSNAFNRTGSTDTQY
TRBJ1-1,TRBV18,ASSPGAVRMNTEAF
TRBJ2-7,TRBV2,ASSGDRVSEQY
TRBJ2-1,TRBV5-1,ASSLEPAGGEQF
TRBJ2-7,TRBV15,ATSRDRGRGYEQY
TRBJ1-3,TRBV2,ASRPGHLSGNTIY
TRBJ1-4,TRBV7-9,ASSLDGVNEKLF
TRBJ2-3,TRBV7-2,ASSVGLATDTQY
TRBJ2-1,TRBV6-1,ASSEGLQYNEQF
TRBJ2-1,TRBV30,AWTEVGAVELAGEQF
TRBJ2-7,TRBV9,ASSTIESSYEQY
TRBJ2-3,TRBV5-1,ASSWGTGKTDTQY
TRBJ2-5,TRBV9,ASNSQGLQETQY
TRBJ2-5,TRBV30,ASTTSGSQETQY
TRBJ1-2,TRBV6-6,ASSPTGPLGYT
TRBJ2-7,TRBV6-6,ASRNLGTGVYEQY
TRBJ2-3,TRBV7-3,ASSLDRAADTQY
TRBJ1-2,TRBV6-5,ASSYGAGHNYGYT
TRBJ1-5,TRBV4-1,ASSPRLQGGSNQPQH
TRBJ2-1,TRBV19,ASIGGKRRQGSYNEQF
TRBJ1-5,TRBV7-3,ASSLTRGQLNQPQH
TRBJ2-1,TRBV7-3,ASSFRNEQF
TRBJ2-7,TRBV9,ASSPGQLSGSSSYEQY
TRBJ2-1,TRBV27,ASSLYGGRIGNEQF
TRBJ1-2,TRBV30,AWSVIAGHIYGYT
TRBJ2-3,TRBV23-1,ASSQGLAGDTQY
TRBJ2-3,TRBV28,ASSLPSTDTQY
TRBJ2-1,TRBV30,AWSGQGGEQF
TRBJ1-4,TRBV11-2,ASSLTGSPNEKLF
TRBJ2-5,TRBV5-1,ASSSSSTGFQETQY
TRBJ1-1,TRBV7-9,AARGTENSEAF
TRBJ1-1,TRBV7-3,ASSLTGGANTEAF
TRBJ2-5,TRBV4-2,ASSPTSGNGETQY
TRBJ2-2,TRBV6-6,ASSRTSGDTGELF
TRBJ2-3,TRBV29-1,SVQLAGVDTQY
TRBJ1-1,TRBV5-1,ASSLWSGNTEAF
TRBJ2-7,TRBV5-1,ASSFQDTYEQY
TRBJ2-3,TRBV5-6,ASSFFGTGAVGGTGTQY
TRBJ2-7,TRBV4-2,ASSQEDLRTSGNYEQY
TRBJ2-3,TRBV5-1,ASSLVSGRRTDTQY
TRBJ1-2,TRBV29-1,SVPDRGPSYT
TRBJ1-2,TRBV10-1,ASSETRQGEHGYT
TRBJ2-2,TRBV14,ASSHYRGYGGELF
TRBJ2-1,TRBV5-1,ASSSLNEQF
TRBJ2-7,TRBV6-5,ASSSGLAGYEQY
TRBJ2-7,TRBV29-1,SVGTGNSYEQY
TRBJ2-2,TRBV27,ASSFTQDLTGELF
TRBJ1-2,TRBV7-2,ASSPAQGLMDGYT
TRBJ1-2,TRBV19,ASSIYQTNYGYT
TRBJ2-3,TRBV6-5,ASTGLGYTDTQY
TRBJ2-3,TRBV6-1,ASSEILAGGTDTQY
TRBJ2-3,TRBV27,ASSLWTDTDTQY
TRBJ1-2,TRBV7-3,ASSFDRGQGYT
TRBJ2-1,TRBV7-3,ASSLGLAGAAEQF
TRBJ1-1,TRBV29-1,SVRTGTEAF